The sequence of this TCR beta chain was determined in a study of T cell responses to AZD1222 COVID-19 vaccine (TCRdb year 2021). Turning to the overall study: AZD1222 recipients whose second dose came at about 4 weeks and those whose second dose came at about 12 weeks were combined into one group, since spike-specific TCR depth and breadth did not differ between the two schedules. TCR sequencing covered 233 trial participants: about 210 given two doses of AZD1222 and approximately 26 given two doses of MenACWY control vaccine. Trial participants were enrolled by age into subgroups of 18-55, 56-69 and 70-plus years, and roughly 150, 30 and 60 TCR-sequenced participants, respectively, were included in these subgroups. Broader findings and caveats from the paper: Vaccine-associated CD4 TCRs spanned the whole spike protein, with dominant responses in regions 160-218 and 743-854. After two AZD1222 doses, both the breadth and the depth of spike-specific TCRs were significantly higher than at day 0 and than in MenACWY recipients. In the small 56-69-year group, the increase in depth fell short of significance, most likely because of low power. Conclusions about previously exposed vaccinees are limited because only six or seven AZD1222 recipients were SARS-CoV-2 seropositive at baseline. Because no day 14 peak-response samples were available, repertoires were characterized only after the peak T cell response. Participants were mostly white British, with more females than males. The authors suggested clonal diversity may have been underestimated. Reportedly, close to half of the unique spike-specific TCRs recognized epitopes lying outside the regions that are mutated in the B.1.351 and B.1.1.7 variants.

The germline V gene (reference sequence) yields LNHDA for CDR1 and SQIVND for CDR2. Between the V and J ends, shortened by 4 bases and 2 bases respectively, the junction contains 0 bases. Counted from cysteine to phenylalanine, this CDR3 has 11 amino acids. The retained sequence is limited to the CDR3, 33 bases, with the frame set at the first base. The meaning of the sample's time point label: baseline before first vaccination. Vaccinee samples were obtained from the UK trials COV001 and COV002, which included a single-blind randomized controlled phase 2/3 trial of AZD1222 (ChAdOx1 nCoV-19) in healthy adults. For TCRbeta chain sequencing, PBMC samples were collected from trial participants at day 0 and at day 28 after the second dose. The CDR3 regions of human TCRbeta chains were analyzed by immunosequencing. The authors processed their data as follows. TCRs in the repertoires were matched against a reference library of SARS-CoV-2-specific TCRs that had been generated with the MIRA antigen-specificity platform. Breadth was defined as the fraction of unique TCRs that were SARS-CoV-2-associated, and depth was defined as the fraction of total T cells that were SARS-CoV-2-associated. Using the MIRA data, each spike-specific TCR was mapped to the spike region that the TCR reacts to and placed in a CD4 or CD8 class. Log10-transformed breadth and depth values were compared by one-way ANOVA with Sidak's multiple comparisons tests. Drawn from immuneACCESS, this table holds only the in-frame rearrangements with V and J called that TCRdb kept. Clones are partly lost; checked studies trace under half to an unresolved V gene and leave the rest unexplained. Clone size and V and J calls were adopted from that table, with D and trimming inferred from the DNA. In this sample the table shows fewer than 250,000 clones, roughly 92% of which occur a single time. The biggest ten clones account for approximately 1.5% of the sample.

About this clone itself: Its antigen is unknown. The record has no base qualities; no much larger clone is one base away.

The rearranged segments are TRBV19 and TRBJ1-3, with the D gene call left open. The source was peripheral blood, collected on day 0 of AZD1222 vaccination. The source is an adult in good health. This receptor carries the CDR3 CASSTGNTIYF. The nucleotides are TGTGCCAGTAGTACTGGAAACACCATATATTTT.